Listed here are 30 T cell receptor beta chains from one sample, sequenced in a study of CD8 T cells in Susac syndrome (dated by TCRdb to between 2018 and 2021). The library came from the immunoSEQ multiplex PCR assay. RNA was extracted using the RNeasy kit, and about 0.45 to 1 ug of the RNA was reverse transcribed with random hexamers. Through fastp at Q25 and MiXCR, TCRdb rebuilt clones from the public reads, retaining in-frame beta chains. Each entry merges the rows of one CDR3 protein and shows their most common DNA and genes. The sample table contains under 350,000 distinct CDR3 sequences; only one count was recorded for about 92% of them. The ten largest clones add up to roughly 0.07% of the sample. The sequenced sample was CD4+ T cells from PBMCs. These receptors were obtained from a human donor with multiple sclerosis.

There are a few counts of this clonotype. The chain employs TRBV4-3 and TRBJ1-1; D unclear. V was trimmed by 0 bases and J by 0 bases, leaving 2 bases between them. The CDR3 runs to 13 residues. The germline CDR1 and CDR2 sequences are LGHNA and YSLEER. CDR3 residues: CASSQELNTEAFF. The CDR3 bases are TGCGCCAGCAGCCAAGAGTTGAACACTGAAGCTTTCTTT.

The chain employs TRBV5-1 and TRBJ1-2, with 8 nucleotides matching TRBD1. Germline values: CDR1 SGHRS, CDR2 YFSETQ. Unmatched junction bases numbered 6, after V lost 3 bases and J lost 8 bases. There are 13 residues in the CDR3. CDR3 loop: CASSSTTGEGYTF. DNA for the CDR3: TGCGCCAGCAGCTCCACGACAGGGGAAGGCTACACCTTC.

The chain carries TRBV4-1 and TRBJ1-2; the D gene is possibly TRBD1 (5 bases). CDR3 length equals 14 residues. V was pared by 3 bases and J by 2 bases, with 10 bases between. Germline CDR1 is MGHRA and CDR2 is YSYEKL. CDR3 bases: TGCGCCAGCAGCCATAGGGGAGGCAACTATGGCTACACCTTC. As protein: CASSHRGGNYGYTF.

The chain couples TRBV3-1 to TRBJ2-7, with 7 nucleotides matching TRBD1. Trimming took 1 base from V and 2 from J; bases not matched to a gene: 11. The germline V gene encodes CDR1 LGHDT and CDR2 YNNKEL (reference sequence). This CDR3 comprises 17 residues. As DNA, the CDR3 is TGTGCCAGCAGCCAAGTATGGACAGGCCCCAGGGCCTACGAGCAGTACTTC. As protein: CASSQVWTGPRAYEQYF.

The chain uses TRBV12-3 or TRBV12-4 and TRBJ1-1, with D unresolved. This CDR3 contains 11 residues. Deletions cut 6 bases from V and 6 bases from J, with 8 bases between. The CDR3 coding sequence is TGTGCCAGCAGGGTTGGCGCTGAAGCTTTCTTT. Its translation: CASRVGAEAFF.

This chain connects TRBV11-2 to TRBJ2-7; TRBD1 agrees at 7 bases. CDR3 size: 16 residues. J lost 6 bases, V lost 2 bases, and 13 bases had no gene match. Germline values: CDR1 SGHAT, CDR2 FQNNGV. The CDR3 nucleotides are TGTGCCAGCAGCTTAAGCCCAAGGGGGCGATCCGGCGAGCAGTACTTC. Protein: CASSLSPRGRSGEQYF.

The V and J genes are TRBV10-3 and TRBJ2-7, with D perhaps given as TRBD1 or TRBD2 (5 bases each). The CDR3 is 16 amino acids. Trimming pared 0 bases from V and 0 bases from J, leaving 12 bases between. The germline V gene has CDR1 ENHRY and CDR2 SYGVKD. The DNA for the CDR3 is TGTGCCATCAGTGAGTCGACAGCGGTGATCTCCTACGAGCAGTACTTC. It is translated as CAISESTAVISYEQYF.

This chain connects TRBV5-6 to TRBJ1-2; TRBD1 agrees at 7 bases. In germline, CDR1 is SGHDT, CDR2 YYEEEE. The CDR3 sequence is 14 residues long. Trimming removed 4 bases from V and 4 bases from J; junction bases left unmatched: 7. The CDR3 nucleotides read TGTGCCAGCAGCGACGCAGGGGGACGCTATGGCTACACCTTC. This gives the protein CASSDAGGRYGYTF.

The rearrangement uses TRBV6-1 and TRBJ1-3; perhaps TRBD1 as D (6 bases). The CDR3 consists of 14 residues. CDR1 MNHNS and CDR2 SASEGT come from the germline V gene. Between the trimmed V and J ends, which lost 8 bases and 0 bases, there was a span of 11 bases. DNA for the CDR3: TGTGCCAGCTTGGGGGGGGCCTCTGGAAACACCATATATTTT. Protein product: CASLGGASGNTIYF.

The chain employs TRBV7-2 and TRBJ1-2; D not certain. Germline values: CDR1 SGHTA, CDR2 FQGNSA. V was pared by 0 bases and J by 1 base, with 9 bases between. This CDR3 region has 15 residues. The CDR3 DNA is TGTGCCAGCAGCTTAGCAGGCACAGATAACTATGGCTACACCTTC. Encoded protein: CASSLAGTDNYGYTF.

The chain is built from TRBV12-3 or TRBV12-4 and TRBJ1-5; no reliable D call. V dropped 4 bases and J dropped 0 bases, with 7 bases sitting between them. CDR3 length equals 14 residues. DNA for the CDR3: TGTGCCAGCAGTTCACCCCATAGCAATCAGCCCCAGCATTTT. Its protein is CASSSPHSNQPQHF.

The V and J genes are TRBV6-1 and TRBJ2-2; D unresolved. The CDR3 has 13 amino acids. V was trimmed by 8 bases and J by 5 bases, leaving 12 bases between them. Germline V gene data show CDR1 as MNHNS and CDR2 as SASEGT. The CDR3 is CASCLSQTGELFF. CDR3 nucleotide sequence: TGTGCCAGCTGTCTGAGTCAAACCGGGGAGCTGTTTTTT.

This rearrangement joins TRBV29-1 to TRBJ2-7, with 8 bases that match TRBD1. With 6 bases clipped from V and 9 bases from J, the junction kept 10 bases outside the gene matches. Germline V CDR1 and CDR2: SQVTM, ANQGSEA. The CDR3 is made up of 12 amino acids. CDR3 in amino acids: CSVGQGPGGQYF. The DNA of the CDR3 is TGCAGCGTAGGACAGGGCCCAGGAGGGCAGTACTTC.

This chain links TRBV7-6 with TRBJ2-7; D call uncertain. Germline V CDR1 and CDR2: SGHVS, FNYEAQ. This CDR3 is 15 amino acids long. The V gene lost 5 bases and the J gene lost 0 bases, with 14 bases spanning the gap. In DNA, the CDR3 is TGTGCCAGCAGCGCTCGACTGCGATCCTCCTACGAGCAGTACTTC. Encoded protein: CASSARLRSSYEQYF.

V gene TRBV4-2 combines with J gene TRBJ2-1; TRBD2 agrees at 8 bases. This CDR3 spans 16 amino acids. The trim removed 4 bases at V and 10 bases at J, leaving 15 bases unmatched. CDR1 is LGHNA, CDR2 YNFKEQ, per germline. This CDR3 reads CASSRPAGGHSNEQFF. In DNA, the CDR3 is TGTGCCAGCAGCCGCCCGGCGGGAGGTCACAGCAACGAGCAGTTCTTC.

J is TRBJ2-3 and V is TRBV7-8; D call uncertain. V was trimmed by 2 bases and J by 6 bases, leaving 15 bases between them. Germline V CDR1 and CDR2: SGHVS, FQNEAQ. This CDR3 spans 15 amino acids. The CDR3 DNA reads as TGTGCCAGCAGCTTATCGGCGGTGGCGAGGGATACGCAGTATTTT. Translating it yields CASSLSAVARDTQYF. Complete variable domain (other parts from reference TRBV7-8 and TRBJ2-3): GAGVSQSPRYKVAKRGQDVALRCDPISGHVSLFWYQQALGQGPEFLTYFQNEAQLDKSGLPSDRFFAERPEGSVSTLKIQRTQQEDSAVYLCASSLSAVARDTQYFGPGTRLTVL.

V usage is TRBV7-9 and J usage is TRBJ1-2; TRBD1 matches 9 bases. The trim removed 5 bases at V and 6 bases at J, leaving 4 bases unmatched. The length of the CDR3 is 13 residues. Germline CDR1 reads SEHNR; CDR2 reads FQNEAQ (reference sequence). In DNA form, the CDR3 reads TGTGCCAGCAGCACTAGGACAGGGGATGGCTACACCTTC. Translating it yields CASSTRTGDGYTF.

The CDR3 is CASSLHRVGTGELFF. In DNA, the CDR3 is TGTGCCAGCAGCTTACACAGGGTTGGCACCGGGGAGCTGTTTTTT. This chain connects TRBV7-9 to TRBJ2-2, with D maybe TRBD1 (6 bases). Trimming took off 2 bases at V and 4 bases at J, with 11 bases between the two ends. In germline, CDR1 is SEHNR, CDR2 FQNEAQ (reference sequence). This CDR3 is built from 15 residues.

CDR3 in amino acids: CASSSGQGYTGELFF. The DNA of the CDR3 is TGTGCCAGCAGTTCCGGACAGGGGTACACCGGGGAGCTGTTTTTT. This sequence joins TRBV12-3 or TRBV12-4 and TRBJ2-2, with 9 bases matching TRBD1. V dropped 4 bases and J dropped 3; count of bases not matched to a gene: 3. The CDR3 extends over 15 amino acids.

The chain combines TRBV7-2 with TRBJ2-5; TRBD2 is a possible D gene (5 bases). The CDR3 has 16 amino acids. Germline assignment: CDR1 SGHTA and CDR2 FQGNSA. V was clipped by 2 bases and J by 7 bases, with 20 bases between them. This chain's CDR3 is CASSLSRRGPGGTQYF. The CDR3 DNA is TGTGCCAGCAGCTTATCTAGGAGAGGCCCCGGAGGGACCCAGTACTTC.

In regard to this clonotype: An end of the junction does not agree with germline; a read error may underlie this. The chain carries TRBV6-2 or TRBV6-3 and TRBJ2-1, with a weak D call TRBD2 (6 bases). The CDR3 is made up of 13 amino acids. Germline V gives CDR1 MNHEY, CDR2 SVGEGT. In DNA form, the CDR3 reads TGTGCCAGCAGTTGGGACTCCGACAATGAGCAGTTCTTC. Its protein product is CASSWDSDNEQFF.

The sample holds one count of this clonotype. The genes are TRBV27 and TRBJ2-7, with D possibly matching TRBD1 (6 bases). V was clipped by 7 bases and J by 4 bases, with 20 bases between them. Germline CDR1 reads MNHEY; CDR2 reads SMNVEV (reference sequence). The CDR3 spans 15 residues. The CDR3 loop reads CASKTRWTDAYEQYF. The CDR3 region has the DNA TGTGCCAGCAAAACAAGGTGGACAGACGCGTACGAGCAGTACTTC.

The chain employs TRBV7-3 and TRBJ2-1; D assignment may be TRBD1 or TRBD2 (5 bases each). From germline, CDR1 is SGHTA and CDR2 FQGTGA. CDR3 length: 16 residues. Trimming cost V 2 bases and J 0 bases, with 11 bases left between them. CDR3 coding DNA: TGTGCCAGCAGCTTATTGAGGGGAAGCTCCTACAATGAGCAGTTCTTC. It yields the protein CASSLLRGSSYNEQFF.

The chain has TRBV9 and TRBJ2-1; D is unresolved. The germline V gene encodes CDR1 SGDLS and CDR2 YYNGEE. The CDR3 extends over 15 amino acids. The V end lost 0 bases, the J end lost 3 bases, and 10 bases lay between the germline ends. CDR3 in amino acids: CASSVVSGNYNEQFF. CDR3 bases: TGTGCCAGCAGCGTAGTAAGTGGAAACTACAATGAGCAGTTCTTC.

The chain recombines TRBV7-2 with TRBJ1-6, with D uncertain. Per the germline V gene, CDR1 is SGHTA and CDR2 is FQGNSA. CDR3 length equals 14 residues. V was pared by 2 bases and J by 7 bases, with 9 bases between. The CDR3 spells CASSLYFGNSPLHF. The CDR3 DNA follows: TGTGCCAGCAGCTTATACTTCGGGAATTCACCCCTCCACTTT.

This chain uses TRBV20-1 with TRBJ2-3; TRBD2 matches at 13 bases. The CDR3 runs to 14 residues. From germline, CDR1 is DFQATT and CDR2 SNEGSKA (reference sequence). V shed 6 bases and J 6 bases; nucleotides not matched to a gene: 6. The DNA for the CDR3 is TGCAGTGCCGGGGGACTAGCGGGGCGGGATACGCAGTATTTT. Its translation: CSAGGLAGRDTQYF.

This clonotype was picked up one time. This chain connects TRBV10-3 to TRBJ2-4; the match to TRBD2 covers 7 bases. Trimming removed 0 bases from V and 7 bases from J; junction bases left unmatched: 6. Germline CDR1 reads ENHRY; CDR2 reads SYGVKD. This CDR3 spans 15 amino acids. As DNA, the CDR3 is TGTGCCATCAGTGAGTCGACGGGAGGCTCGAACATTCAGTACTTC. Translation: CAISESTGGSNIQYF.

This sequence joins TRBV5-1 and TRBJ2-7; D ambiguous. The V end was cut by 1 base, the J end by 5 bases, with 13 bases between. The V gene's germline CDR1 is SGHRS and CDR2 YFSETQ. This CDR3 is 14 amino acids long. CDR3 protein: CASSLSGIWDEQYF. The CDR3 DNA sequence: TGCGCCAGCAGCTTGTCCGGAATATGGGACGAGCAGTACTTC.

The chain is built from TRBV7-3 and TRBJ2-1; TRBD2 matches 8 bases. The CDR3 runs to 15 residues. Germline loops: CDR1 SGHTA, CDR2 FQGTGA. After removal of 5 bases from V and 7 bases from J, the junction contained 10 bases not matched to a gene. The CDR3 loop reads CASSPSGTRGNEQFF. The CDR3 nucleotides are TGTGCCAGCAGCCCTTCGGGGACTAGGGGTAATGAGCAGTTCTTC. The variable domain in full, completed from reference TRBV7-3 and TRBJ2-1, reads GAGVSQTPSNKVTEKGKYVELRCDPISGHTALYWYRQSLGQGPEFLIYFQGTGAADDSGLPNDRFFAVRPEGSVSTLKIQRTERGDSAVYLCASSPSGTRGNEQFFGPGTRLTVL.

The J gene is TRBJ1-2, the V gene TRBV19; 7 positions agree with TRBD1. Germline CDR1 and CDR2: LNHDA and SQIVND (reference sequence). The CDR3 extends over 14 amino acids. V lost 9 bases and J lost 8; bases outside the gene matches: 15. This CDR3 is CASQPVSRGIGYTF. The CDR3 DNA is TGTGCCAGCCAGCCCGTCAGCAGGGGGATAGGCTACACCTTC.